What follows is one TCR beta chain and its context. Its recognized antigen is unknown. No base qualities exist here, and no much larger clone lies one base off it. The sample's time point label, in plain terms: patch test 3, about 24 weeks after DPC sensitization. The sample's treatment or condition, from its label and the paper: therapeutic diphenylcyclopropenone sensitization with weekly scalp DPC. At each patch-test visit, blood was drawn before the patch test was applied. Eligible patients were aged 18 to 70, diagnosed with alopecia, deemed suitable for DPC therapy, and excluded if pregnant. Total RNA was isolated from unfractionated whole blood collected in Tempus Blood RNA tubes. Library prep was done by RACE. TCRdb records NextSeq 500 as the sequencer. During library preparation, unique molecular identifiers were attached to individual cDNA molecules so that TCRs could be counted quantitatively and reproducibly. Both TCR alpha and TCR beta chains were sequenced from each blood RNA sample. As for the authors' bioinformatics: The median number of TCRs per sample was around 100,000, ranging from about 20,000 to 750,000. The Decombinator software suite was used to annotate V, J and CDR3 in the TCR reads. For the PS versus PT1 abundance plots, all samples were subsampled to the same number of TCRs (28,000). Expanded TCRs were defined as absent before sensitization and observed at least eight times at the 2-week time point. The public reads were reanalyzed by TCRdb: fastp trimming at Q25, MiXCR alignment, in-frame beta chains only. Rows matching on CDR3 protein sequence are summarized as one entry with the most common DNA and genes. The V and J calls come from TCRdb's annotation, not from the publication. The sample records 150,000 to 200,000 distinct CDR3 sequences, around a quarter of which are singletons. Together, the top ten hold about 2% of the sample.

These data originate in a study of human T cells and chemical hapten exposure (TCRdb year 2021). About the investigation overall: For sensitization, 2% DPC in acetone was applied to an approximately 2 cm by approximately 2 cm area of upper inner arm skin. The patient cohort, mostly female, included alopecia areata with under or over 50% scalp involvement, alopecia totalis and alopecia universalis. Patch testing was performed on the upper back with Finn chambers containing 0.01% DPC, and the patch tests were scored after 6 days according to International Contact Dermatitis Research Group standards. Peripheral blood TCR repertoire changes were tracked in vivo in alopecia patients during primary and secondary sensitization to the hapten diphenylcyclopropenone (DPC). Blood samples were taken from patients before sensitization (week 0) and then at 2, 6 and about 24 weeks after DPC sensitization. Libraries were pooled for sequencing, and per-sample TCR yields varied mainly because of small differences in library volumes within the pool. Throughout the approximately 23-week study period, patients were also given weekly therapeutic DPC doses on the scalp. Roughly 30 alopecia patients provided blood for TCR sequencing at one to four time points (pre-sensitization, 2, 6 and 24 weeks). Paper-wide results and their limitations: A positive correlation was found between the number of PT1 expanded TCRs and patch test score, with significance reached at thresholds 8, 16 and 32 but not 4. All patients had alopecia, a presumed autoimmune disease, so their immune response might differ from that of healthy individuals. After repeated subsampling, changes were observed in the strength of the expansion versus patch-test correlation and in the threshold at which the correlation became significant. Expanded TCRs formed significantly more large CDR3 similarity clusters than pre-sensitization or healthy control sets, consistent with antigen-driven responses. No change with DPC sensitization was found in the number of TCRs above 1 in 1000 frequency, and no evidence of global repertoire structure alterations was found.

Including cysteine and phenylalanine, the CDR3 has 13 amino acids. Of all the DNA, just the CDR3 is kept, 39 bases in frame from base 1. CDR1 and CDR2 are read off the germline V gene as KGHDR and SFDVKD. V loses 7 bases of germline sequence and J loses 6 bases, and the interval between the two ends is 12 bases. In this chain, TRBV24-1 is recombined with TRBJ2-1; perhaps TRBD2 is the D gene, with 6 bases matching. Source: whole blood, taken in connection with sensitization to the hapten diphenylcyclopropenone (DPC). This TCR derives from a woman aged 18-29 years with alopecia areata. Some clones in this sample may be carry-over from other donors' samples. Read as DNA, the sequence is TGTGCCACCAGCTCGACTAGTGGCAATGAGCAGTTCTTC. It translates as CATSSTSGNEQFF.